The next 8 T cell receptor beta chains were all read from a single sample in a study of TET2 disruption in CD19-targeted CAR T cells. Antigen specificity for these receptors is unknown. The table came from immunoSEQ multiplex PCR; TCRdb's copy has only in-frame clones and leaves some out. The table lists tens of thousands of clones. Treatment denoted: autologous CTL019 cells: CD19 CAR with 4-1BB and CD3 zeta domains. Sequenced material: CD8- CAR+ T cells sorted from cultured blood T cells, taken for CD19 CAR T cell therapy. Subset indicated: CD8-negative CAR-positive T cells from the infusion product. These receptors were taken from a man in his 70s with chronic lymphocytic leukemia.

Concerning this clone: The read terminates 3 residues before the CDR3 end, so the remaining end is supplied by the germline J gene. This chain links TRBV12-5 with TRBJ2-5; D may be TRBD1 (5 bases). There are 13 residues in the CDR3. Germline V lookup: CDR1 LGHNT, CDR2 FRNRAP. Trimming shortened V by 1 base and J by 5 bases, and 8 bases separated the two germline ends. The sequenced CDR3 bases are TGTGCTAGTGGTTTGGGGCAGGGTGAGACC. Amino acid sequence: CASGLGQGET. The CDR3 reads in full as CASGLGQGETQYF.

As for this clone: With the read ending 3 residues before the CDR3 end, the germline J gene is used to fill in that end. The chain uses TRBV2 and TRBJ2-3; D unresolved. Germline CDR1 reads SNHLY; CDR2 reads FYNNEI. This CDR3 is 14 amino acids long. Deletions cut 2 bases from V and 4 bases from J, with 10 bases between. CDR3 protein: CASSERSNPDTQYF. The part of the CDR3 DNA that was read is TGTGCCAGCAGTGAACGGTCTAACCCAGATACG.

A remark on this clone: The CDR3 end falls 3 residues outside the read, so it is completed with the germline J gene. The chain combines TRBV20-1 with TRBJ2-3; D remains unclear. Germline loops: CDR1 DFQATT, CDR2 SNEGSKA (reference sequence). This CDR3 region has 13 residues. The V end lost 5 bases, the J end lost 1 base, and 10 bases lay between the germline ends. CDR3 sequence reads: CSAPRAGTDTQYF. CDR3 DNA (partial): TGCAGTGCTCCTAGAGCTGGCACAGATACG.

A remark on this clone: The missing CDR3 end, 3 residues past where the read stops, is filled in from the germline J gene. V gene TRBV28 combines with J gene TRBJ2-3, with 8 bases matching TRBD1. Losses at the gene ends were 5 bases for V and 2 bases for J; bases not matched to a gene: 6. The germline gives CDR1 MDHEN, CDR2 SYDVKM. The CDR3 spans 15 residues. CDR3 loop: CASSPRQGYTDTQYF. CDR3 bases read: TGTGCCAGCAGTCCTCGACAGGGGTACACAGATACG.

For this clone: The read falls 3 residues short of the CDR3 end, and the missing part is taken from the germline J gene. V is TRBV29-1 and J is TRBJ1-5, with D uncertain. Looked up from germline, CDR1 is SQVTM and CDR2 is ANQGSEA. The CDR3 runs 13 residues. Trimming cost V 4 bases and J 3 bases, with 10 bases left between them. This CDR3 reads CSVGGQVNQPQHF. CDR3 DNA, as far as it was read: TGCAGCGTTGGAGGTCAAGTCAATCAGCCC.

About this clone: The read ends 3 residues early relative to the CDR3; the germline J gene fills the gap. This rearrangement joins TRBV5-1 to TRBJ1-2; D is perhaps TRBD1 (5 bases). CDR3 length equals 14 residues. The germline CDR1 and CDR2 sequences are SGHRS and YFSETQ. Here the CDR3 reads CASVLTVGEEGYTF. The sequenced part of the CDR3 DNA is TGCGCCAGCGTCCTTACGGTAGGGGAGGAGGGC.

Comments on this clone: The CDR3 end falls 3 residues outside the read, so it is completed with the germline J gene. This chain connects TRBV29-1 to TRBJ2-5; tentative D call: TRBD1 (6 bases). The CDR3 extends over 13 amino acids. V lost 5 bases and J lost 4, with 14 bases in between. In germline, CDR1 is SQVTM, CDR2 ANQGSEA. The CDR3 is CSVPALGAETQYF. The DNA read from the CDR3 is TGCAGCGTTCCGGCCCTGGGGGCAGAGACC.

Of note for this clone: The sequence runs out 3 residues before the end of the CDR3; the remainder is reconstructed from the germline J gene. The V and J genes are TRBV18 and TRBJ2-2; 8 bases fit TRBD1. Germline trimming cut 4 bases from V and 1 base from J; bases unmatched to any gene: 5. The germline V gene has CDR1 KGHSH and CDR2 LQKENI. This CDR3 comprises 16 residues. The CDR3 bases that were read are TGTGCCAGCTCACTTATGGACAGGGTGAACACCGGGGAG. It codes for CASSLMDRVNTGE. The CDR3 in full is CASSLMDRVNTGELFF.